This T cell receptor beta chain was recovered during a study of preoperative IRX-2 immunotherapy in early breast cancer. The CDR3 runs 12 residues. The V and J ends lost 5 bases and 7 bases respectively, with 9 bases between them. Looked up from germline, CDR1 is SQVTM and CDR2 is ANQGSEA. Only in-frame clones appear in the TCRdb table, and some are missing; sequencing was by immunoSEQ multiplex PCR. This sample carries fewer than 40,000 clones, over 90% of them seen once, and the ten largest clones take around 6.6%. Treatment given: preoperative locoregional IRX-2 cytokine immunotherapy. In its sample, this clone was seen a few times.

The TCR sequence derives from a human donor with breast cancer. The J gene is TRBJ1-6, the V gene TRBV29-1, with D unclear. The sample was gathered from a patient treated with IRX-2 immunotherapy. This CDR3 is CSVKDGNSPLHF. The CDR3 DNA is TGCAGCGTTAAGGACGGAAATTCACCCCTCCACTTT.